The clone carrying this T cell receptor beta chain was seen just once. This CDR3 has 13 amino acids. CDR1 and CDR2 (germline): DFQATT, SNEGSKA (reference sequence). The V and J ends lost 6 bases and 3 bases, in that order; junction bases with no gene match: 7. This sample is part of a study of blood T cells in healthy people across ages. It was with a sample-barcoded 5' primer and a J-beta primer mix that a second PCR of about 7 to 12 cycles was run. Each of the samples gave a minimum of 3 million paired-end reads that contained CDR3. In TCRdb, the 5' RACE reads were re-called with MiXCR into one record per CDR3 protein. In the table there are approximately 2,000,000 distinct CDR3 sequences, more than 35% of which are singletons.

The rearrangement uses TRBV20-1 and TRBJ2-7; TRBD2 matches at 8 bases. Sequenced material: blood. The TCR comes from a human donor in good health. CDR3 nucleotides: TGCAGTGCCAAGAGCGGGGGACTCTACGAGCAGTACTTC. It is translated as CSAKSGGLYEQYF.